This passage covers 13 T cell receptor beta chains from one sample sequenced in a study of OX40 agonist ivuxolimab in advanced cancers. Produced via immunoSEQ multiplex PCR; TCRdb's table is partial and in-frame only. The sample shows some 5,100 clones, approximately 59% of them seen only once. Sequences were derived from CD4+ or CD8+ T cells sorted from blood, sampled in a trial of the OX40 agonist ivuxolimab. These receptor sequences come from an adult with an advanced solid tumor such as melanoma, head and neck, liver or kidney cancer.

To note about this clone: Relative to the germline gene, one junction end is altered; a read error may explain this. The V gene is TRBV10-3, the J gene TRBJ2-3; perhaps TRBD2 as D (6 bases). The CDR3 spans 16 residues. In germline, CDR1 is ENHRY, CDR2 SYGVKD. CDR3 protein: CASSEPVSGSTDTQYF. The CDR3 DNA reads as TGCGCCAGCAGTGAGCCGGTCAGCGGGAGCACAGATACGCAGTATTTT.

On this clone: Other nucleotide sequences from this sample produce the same CDR3. The V and J genes are TRBV15 and TRBJ2-4, with 10 bases aligning to TRBD2. V was clipped by 0 bases and J by 4 bases; unmatched bases: 3. Germline lookup yields CDR1 LNHNV and CDR2 YYDKDF (reference sequence). The CDR3 totals 16 residues. The CDR3 protein is CATSRDRLAGKNIQYF. CDR3 DNA sequence: TGTGCCACCAGCAGAGATAGACTAGCGGGTAAAAACATTCAGTACTTC.

This clone was picked up a small number of times. The chain carries TRBV11-3 and TRBJ1-1; D perhaps matches TRBD1 (5 bases). The CDR3 has 15 residues. The germline V gene has CDR1 SGHNT and CDR2 YENEEA. Trimming removed 0 bases at V and 1 base at J, with 9 bases between. CDR3 DNA sequence: TGTGCCAGCAGCTTAGAGGGGCCGCGGAACACTGAAGCTTTCTTT. Its translation: CASSLEGPRNTEAFF.

V and J are TRBV19 and TRBJ2-7; 7 bases are a match to TRBD1. Germline-derived CDR1 and CDR2 are LNHDA and SQIVND (reference sequence). V was clipped by 3 bases and J by 0 bases; unmatched bases: 2. The CDR3 has 14 residues. The CDR3 here is CASSIYRGSYEQYF. The CDR3 DNA reads TGTGCCAGTAGTATCTACAGGGGCTCCTACGAGCAGTACTTC.

The table lists this clone with a count of one. The V and J genes are TRBV2 and TRBJ2-7; perhaps TRBD2 as D (6 bases). The CDR3 is 12 amino acids. Trimming removed 8 bases from V and 1 base from J, with 9 bases in between. Germline V gene sequence: CDR1 SNHLY, CDR2 FYNNEI. In DNA, the CDR3 is TGTGCCAGCCGGGGGAATTCCTACGAGCAGTACTTC. Translated, it gives CASRGNSYEQYF.

There are a few counts of this clone. The chain employs TRBV11-2 and TRBJ1-2; D uncertain. CDR1 is SGHAT, CDR2 FQNNGV, per germline. V lost 5 bases and J 5 bases, leaving 15 bases between the germline ends. CDR3 length equals 14 residues. The CDR3 DNA reads as TGTGCCAGCAGCCAACACATACGGGATTATGGCTACACCTTC. Translating it yields CASSQHIRDYGYTF.

This rearrangement joins TRBV6-1 to TRBJ1-2, with a tentative D call TRBD1 (6 bases). V shed 3 bases and J shed 2 bases, with 16 bases lying between them. CDR3 length equals 16 residues. Germline CDR1 and CDR2: MNHNS and SASEGT. The CDR3 reads CASSETLGAFNYGYTF. CDR3 DNA: TGTGCCAGCAGTGAGACCCTGGGGGCCTTCAACTATGGCTACACCTTC.

The chain has TRBV21-1 and TRBJ2-7; the table's D call, TRBD2, was not checked against the DNA. TRBV21-1 is a documented pseudogene. The CDR3 consists of 17 residues. In DNA, the CDR3 is TGTGCCAGCAGCAAAACCCTACGGCGGAAGAGCTCCTACGAGCAGTACTTC. Amino acid sequence: CASSKTLRRKSSYEQYF.

The V and J genes are TRBV7-9 and TRBJ1-3; a weak D match, TRBD1 (5 bases). Trimming took 8 bases from V and 0 from J, leaving 20 bases between them. The CDR3 consists of 17 residues. The germline V gene has CDR1 SEHNR and CDR2 FQNEAQ (reference sequence). The CDR3 region has the DNA TGTGCCAGCGTAGGACATCAGCAAATATACTCTGGAAACACCATATATTTT. Translating it yields CASVGHQQIYSGNTIYF. Using reference TRBV7-9 and TRBJ1-3 for the parts outside the CDR3, the full variable domain is DTGVSQNPRHKITKRGQNVTFRCDPISEHNRLYWYRQTLGQGPEFLTYFQNEAQLEKSRLLSDRFSAERPKGSFSTLEIQRTEQGDSAMYLCASVGHQQIYSGNTIYFGEGSWLTVV.

V is TRBV5-4 and J is TRBJ1-1; 9 nucleotides match TRBD1. This CDR3 contains 14 residues. Germline CDR1 reads SGHNT; CDR2 reads YYREEE (reference sequence). Losses at the gene ends were 5 bases for V and 4 bases for J; bases not matched to a gene: 6. The CDR3 is CASRVTGGGTEAFF. In DNA, the CDR3 is TGTGCCAGCAGGGTTACAGGGGGCGGCACTGAAGCTTTCTTT.

By share, this clone ranks as medium-sized (0.01 to 0.1%). The gene calls are TRBV29-1 and TRBJ2-1, with TRBD2 identical over 13 bases. The V segment lost 8 bases and the J segment 10 bases; nucleotides outside the gene matches: 8. The CDR3 is 13 amino acids. Germline lookup yields CDR1 SQVTM and CDR2 ANQGSEA. The CDR3 reads CSSRTSGSNEQFF. The CDR3 nucleotides read TGCAGCTCCAGGACTAGCGGGAGCAACGAGCAGTTCTTC.

The chain recombines TRBV11-2 with TRBJ2-3; 9 bases line up with TRBD2. This CDR3 has 18 amino acids. Germline V gene data show CDR1 as SGHAT and CDR2 as FQNNGV. Trimming cost V 2 bases and J 3 bases; bases outside gene matches: 12. CDR3 DNA: TGTGCCAGCAGCTTAATCCCCCCATCGCGGGAGGGGACAGATACGCAGTATTTT. Translation gives CASSLIPPSREGTDTQYF.

The genes are TRBV27 and TRBJ1-1, with D unclear. CDR1 and CDR2 from the germline V gene are MNHEY and SMNVEV (reference sequence). CDR3 length equals 14 residues. V dropped 0 bases and J dropped 0 bases, with 5 bases sitting between them. In DNA form, the CDR3 reads TGTGCCAGCAGTTTATCTGGACTGAACACTGAAGCTTTCTTT. Encoded protein: CASSLSGLNTEAFF.